The 25 T cell receptor beta chains below come from one sample, sequenced in a study of OX40 agonist ivuxolimab in advanced cancers. The table came from immunoSEQ multiplex PCR; TCRdb's copy has only in-frame clones and leaves some out. The table has tens of thousands of clones, roughly 91% seen once. The input for sequencing was CD4+ or CD8+ T cells sorted from blood, taken in a trial of the OX40 agonist ivuxolimab. Every receptor here comes from an adult with an advanced solid tumor such as melanoma, head and neck, liver or kidney cancer.

The chain couples TRBV7-8 to TRBJ2-3, with TRBD1 matching over 9 bases. V was pared by 3 bases and J by 7 bases, with 8 bases of the junction left unmatched. CDR1 SGHVS and CDR2 FQNEAQ come from the germline V gene. The CDR3 runs to 15 residues. In DNA, the CDR3 is TGTGCCAGCAGCTTTGACCGGACAGGGGCGAATACGCAGTATTTT. Protein sequence: CASSFDRTGANTQYF. Filled out from reference TRBV7-8 and TRBJ2-3, the complete variable domain reads GAGVSQSPRYKVAKRGQDVALRCDPISGHVSLFWYQQALGQGPEFLTYFQNEAQLDKSGLPSDRFFAERPEGSVSTLKIQRTQQEDSAVYLCASSFDRTGANTQYFGPGTRLTVL.

The rearrangement joins TRBV6-1 to TRBJ1-1; D gene ambiguous. Between the trimmed V and J ends, which lost 5 bases and 9 bases, there was a span of 13 bases. The germline V gene encodes CDR1 MNHNS and CDR2 SASEGT. This CDR3 comprises 12 residues. The CDR3, as DNA: TGTGCCAGCAGTCTACCGGGAGGTCAAGCTTTCTTT. The encoded protein is CASSLPGGQAFF.

The chain combines TRBV7-3 with TRBJ2-5; possibly TRBD1 for D (6 bases). This CDR3 contains 16 residues. Trimming pared 2 bases from V and 5 bases from J, leaving 18 bases between. From germline, CDR1 is SGHTA and CDR2 FQGTGA. The CDR3, as DNA: TGTGCCAGCAGCTTAGGAGGCGCAGGGGCTGGGGAGACCCAGTACTTC. Translation gives CASSLGGAGAGETQYF.

This clone was seen once. The gene calls are TRBV5-5 and TRBJ1-1; 7 bases fit TRBD1. V trimming: 2 bases; J trimming: 7 bases; junction bases outside the gene matches: 11. From germline, CDR1 is SGHKS and CDR2 YYEKEE (reference sequence). The CDR3 covers 15 residues. The CDR3: CASSLSRDSLREAFF. For the CDR3, the DNA is TGTGCCAGCAGCTTATCTCGGGACAGCCTACGTGAAGCTTTCTTT.

The genes are TRBV7-2 and TRBJ2-7; TRBD2 might be the D (5 bases). V lost 5 bases to trimming and J lost 2 bases, with 10 bases between them. The CDR3 runs 13 residues. Germline V lookup: CDR1 SGHTA, CDR2 FQGNSA. The CDR3 region is CASSLLGAYEQYF. The CDR3 coding sequence is TGTGCCAGCAGCCTTCTCGGGGCCTACGAGCAGTACTTC.

The CDR3 DNA sequence: TGTGCCAGCAGCCAGCGACGGGGGTACGAGCAGTACTTC. Its protein product is CASSQRRGYEQYF. The chain joins TRBV7-2 to TRBJ2-7; TRBD2 might be the D (6 bases). Per the germline V gene, CDR1 is SGHTA and CDR2 is FQGNSA. Trimming removed 5 bases at V and 4 bases at J, with 12 bases between. The CDR3 has 13 amino acids.

The chain links TRBV9 to TRBJ2-7, with D perhaps matching TRBD1 or TRBD2 (5 bases each). The ends were cut back, 5 bases at V and 6 bases at J, with 15 bases in the middle. The CDR3 has 13 amino acids. CDR1 is SGDLS, CDR2 YYNGEE, per germline. DNA for the CDR3: TGTGCCAGCAGTTCCGGACCCGGGGCCGAGCAGTACTTC. It codes for CASSSGPGAEQYF.

The V gene is TRBV7-9, the J gene TRBJ2-5; perhaps TRBD2 as D (7 bases). Germline V gives CDR1 SEHNR, CDR2 FQNEAQ (reference sequence). Trimming cost V 4 bases and J 4 bases, with 13 bases left between them. This CDR3 is built from 14 residues. CDR3 coding DNA: TGTGCCAGCAGCTGGGGGGGGCGCGGAGAGACCCAGTACTTC. It codes for CASSWGGRGETQYF.

This clone was counted once. The V gene is TRBV2, the J gene TRBJ2-5; weak D call: TRBD2 (6 bases). Per the germline V gene, CDR1 is SNHLY and CDR2 is FYNNEI. Trimming removed 10 bases from V and 5 bases from J, with 17 bases in between. The CDR3 is made up of 13 amino acids. The DNA for the CDR3 is TGTGCCACCCAGGGACTCCAAGGGGAGACCCAGTACTTC. It yields the protein CATQGLQGETQYF.

This clone showed up just a few times. The rearrangement uses TRBV7-9 and TRBJ1-1; D is possibly TRBD1 (5 bases). Germline CDR1 and CDR2: SEHNR and FQNEAQ (reference sequence). The CDR3 totals 14 residues. Trimming stripped 2 bases from V and 4 bases from J, with 11 bases between. DNA of the CDR3: TGTGCCAGCAGCTTATCATCAGGGATCACTGAAGCTTTCTTT. It encodes CASSLSSGITEAFF.

The J gene is TRBJ1-2, the V gene TRBV6-1, with D tentatively TRBD1 (5 bases). Germline V lookup: CDR1 MNHNS, CDR2 SASEGT. The V gene lost 4 bases and the J gene lost 4 bases, with 13 bases spanning the gap. This CDR3 spans 14 amino acids. The CDR3 loop reads CASSAAGTIYGYTF. CDR3 sequence (DNA): TGTGCCAGCAGTGCCGCCGGGACCATCTATGGCTACACCTTC.

The table lists this clone with a count of one. The chain joins TRBV5-1 to TRBJ2-5, with 7 bases identical to TRBD2. This CDR3 has 15 amino acids. Germline CDR1 is SGHRS and CDR2 is YFSETQ. With 4 bases clipped from V and 5 bases from J, the junction kept 11 bases outside the gene matches. The CDR3 loop reads CASSTAGGSGETQYF. The CDR3 coding sequence is TGCGCCAGCAGCACCGCCGGGGGGTCTGGGGAGACCCAGTACTTC.

J is TRBJ2-7 and V is TRBV19; TRBD1 agrees at 7 bases. The CDR3 extends over 13 amino acids. Germline CDR1 reads LNHDA; CDR2 reads SQIVND (reference sequence). V lost 5 bases to trimming and J lost 5 bases; unmatched junction nucleotides: 6. The CDR3 DNA sequence: TGTGCCAGTAGTGCCAGGACAGGAAACGAGCAGTACTTC. Amino acids: CASSARTGNEQYF.

V is TRBV4-3 and J is TRBJ2-3, with D tentatively TRBD1 (8 bases). V lost 2 bases and J 5 bases, leaving 14 bases between the germline ends. The germline V gene has CDR1 LGHNA and CDR2 YSLEER. The CDR3 is made up of 15 amino acids. The CDR3 reads CASSQQTGGGDTQYF. As DNA, the CDR3 is TGCGCCAGCAGCCAACAAACAGGGGGGGGAGATACGCAGTATTTT.

This clone was recorded once. This chain uses TRBV7-5 with TRBJ2-7. TRBV7-5 is flagged as a pseudogene. The CDR3 has 15 residues. The CDR3: CVRSLVRDGVGEQYF. CDR3 nucleotide sequence: TGTGTCAGAAGCTTAGTCAGGGACGGGGTGGGCGAGCAGTACTTC.

The V and J genes are TRBV4-1 and TRBJ1-4; 7 bases agree with TRBD1. J gave up 7 bases and V 5 bases, and 10 bases lay outside the gene matches. From germline, CDR1 is MGHRA and CDR2 YSYEKL. The CDR3 extends over 15 amino acids. As DNA, the CDR3 is TGCGCCAGCAGCGTTGGGACAGCGGGGGCTGAAAAACTGTTTTTT. This translates into CASSVGTAGAEKLFF.

V and J are TRBV7-2 and TRBJ2-3, with 7 bases aligning to TRBD2. V shed 1 base, J shed 4 bases, and the junction held 8 bases outside the gene matches. The CDR3 contains 16 residues. CDR1 is SGHTA and CDR2 is FQGNSA in the germline V gene. As DNA, the CDR3 is TGTGCCAGCAGCTTAGGCGTAGGCGGGGGAGCAGATACGCAGTATTTT. Encoded protein: CASSLGVGGGADTQYF.

V is TRBV19 and J is TRBJ2-7, with 11 positions matching TRBD2. Germline assignment: CDR1 LNHDA and CDR2 SQIVND (reference sequence). The CDR3 runs to 13 residues. V shed 9 bases, J shed 2 bases, and the junction held 3 bases outside the gene matches. The CDR3: CASATSGAYEQYF. The CDR3 DNA follows: TGTGCCAGCGCGACTAGCGGGGCCTACGAGCAGTACTTC.

The DNA of the CDR3 is TGTGCCAGCAGCGCTAGGGTTATGAACACTGAAGCTTTCTTT. Protein product: CASSARVMNTEAFF. The chain is built from TRBV28 and TRBJ1-1; D unclear. Germline CDR1 is MDHEN and CDR2 is SYDVKM. The CDR3 is 14 residues long. V was pared by 6 bases and J by 0 bases, with 11 bases between.

V gene TRBV7-9 combines with J gene TRBJ2-1; TRBD2 agrees at 15 bases. The V segment lost 3 bases and the J segment 3 bases; nucleotides outside the gene matches: 6. Germline V gene data show CDR1 as SEHNR and CDR2 as FQNEAQ (reference sequence). This CDR3 spans 18 amino acids. CDR3 protein: CASSFGGLAGGLYNEQFF. The CDR3 DNA is TGTGCCAGCAGCTTTGGCGGACTAGCGGGGGGGCTCTACAATGAGCAGTTCTTC.

The gene calls are TRBV11-3 and TRBJ1-1; 12 bases fit TRBD1. V lost 5 bases and J lost 6; bases outside the gene matches: 7. The length of the CDR3 is 15 residues. Looked up from germline, CDR1 is SGHNT and CDR2 is YENEEA. The CDR3 nucleotides are TGTGCCAGCAGCGCGGGACAGGGGGCGGGAGCTGAAGCTTTCTTT. This codes for CASSAGQGAGAEAFF.

The chain recombines TRBV9 with TRBJ2-7; tentative D call: TRBD2 (6 bases). Deletions cut 0 bases from V and 5 bases from J, with 21 bases between. CDR1 SGDLS and CDR2 YYNGEE come from the germline V gene. CDR3 length equals 17 residues. CDR3 sequence: CASSVGLWLEGRNEQYF. The CDR3 nucleotides are TGTGCCAGCAGCGTAGGCCTTTGGTTAGAGGGGAGGAACGAGCAGTACTTC. The whole variable domain, remainder taken from reference TRBV9 and TRBJ2-7, is DSGVTQTPKHLITATGQRVTLRCSPRSGDLSVYWYQQSLDQGLQFLIQYYNGEERAKGNILERFSAQQFPDLHSELNLSSLELGDSALYFCASSVGLWLEGRNEQYFGPGTRLTVT.

This clone was picked up one time. The V and J genes are TRBV6-5 and TRBJ2-7, with TRBD1 matching over 8 bases. Germline values: CDR1 MNHEY, CDR2 SVGAGI. The ends lost 4 bases at V and 2 bases at J; junction bases unmatched: 4. The CDR3 loop spans 14 amino acids. In nucleotides, the CDR3 is TGTGCCAGCAGTTCTACAGGGGGACCCTACGAGCAGTACTTC. It is translated as CASSSTGGPYEQYF.

J is TRBJ2-7 and V is TRBV11-3; no definite D call. Trimming took 0 bases from V and 9 from J, leaving 6 bases between them. CDR3 size: 11 residues. Germline CDR1 is SGHNT and CDR2 is YENEEA. The CDR3 nucleotides are TGTGCCAGCAGCTTAGACAGGCGGCAGTACTTC. Translation: CASSLDRRQYF.

The chain uses TRBV6-1 and TRBJ1-2; D is possibly TRBD1 (5 bases). The CDR3 sequence is 15 residues long. The germline gives CDR1 MNHNS, CDR2 SASEGT. V was trimmed by 6 bases and J by 5 bases, leaving 19 bases between them. The CDR3: CASRGDRDSSYGYTF. CDR3 DNA: TGTGCCAGCAGGGGAGACCGGGACTCGTCGTATGGCTACACCTTC.